This T cell receptor beta chain came from a study of blood T cells in healthy people across ages. Study-wide context: For every two T cells, template switching captured about one barcoded beta molecule.

On this clonotype itself: Its target is unknown. This may arise from a read error, as a much more abundant clone is one base away.

This CDR3 is built from 13 residues. CDR1 and CDR2 (germline): MNHEY, SVGAGI. V lost 6 bases and J 0 bases, leaving 6 bases between the germline ends. The individuals who served as donors were healthy Caucasians living in Russia, aged roughly 6 to 90. Study-level results: The study found more naive CD4+ cells and higher diversity in long-lived than aged donors. Age brought a roughly linear fall in TCR beta diversity measured per million T cells.

A second about 6 to 12 cycle PCR used barcoded and J-beta primers. TCRdb redid the calling of the 5' RACE reads with MiXCR, one entry per CDR3 protein. The data contain around 800,000 distinct CDR3 sequences, roughly 44% of them seen just once; the ten biggest clones take up approximately 20%. This receptor was obtained from a man aged 55 to 70 in good health. The sequenced material came from blood. The chain recombines TRBV6-5 with TRBJ1-5; no clear D. Written as DNA, the CDR3 is TGTGCCAGCAGCATAAATAGCAATCAGCCCCAGCATTTT. Its protein product is CASSINSNQPQHF.